One T cell receptor (beta chain) is described in this entry. Its antigen is not identified. This sample's time point: newly diagnosed GD, antithyroid drugs for less than 3 months. Preparation of the TCR library used RNA extracted from PBMCs. This sample was taken from a study of regulatory T cells in long-lasting Graves disease. Across the whole study: Graves' cases, newly diagnosed, had used antithyroid drugs under 3 months.

Study-level findings and limits: The TCR repertoire of persistent Graves' patients was less diverse than that of newly diagnosed ones.

Through Arm-PCR of CDR3 regions and iRepertoire HTBI primers, TCR beta libraries were built. Authors' processing steps: Samples revealed 62 TRBV and 15 or so TRBJ segments. TCRdb re-derived calls from the multiplex PCR reads in MiXCR, one entry per CDR3 protein. These V and J calls are TCRdb output, not the study's own analysis. Of more than 300,000 distinct CDR3 sequences in the sample, roughly 16% were seen once. The sample was also reused in another study, on T cells in Graves' hyperthyroidism and ophthalmopathy. That work contributes: HTBI primers drove first-round RT-PCR of the TCR CDR3.

The sequence derives from a woman aged 18 to 35 with Graves disease. This material consisted of peripheral blood mononuclear cells (PBMCs), taken at new diagnosis, from a patient treated with antithyroid drugs.

CDR3 bases: TGTGCCACCAGCAGAGGCGGCGGGGGGGCCTCCGGGGAGCTGTTTTTT. This codes for CATSRGGGGASGELFF. This rearrangement joins TRBV15 to TRBJ2-2, with 9 nucleotides matching TRBD2. Trimming took 1 base from V and 6 from J; bases not matched to a gene: 6. Germline V gives CDR1 LNHNV, CDR2 YYDKDF (reference sequence). This CDR3 comprises 16 residues. The whole variable domain, remainder taken from reference TRBV15 and TRBJ2-2, is DAMVIQNPRYQVTQFGKPVTLSCSQTLNHNVMYWYQQKSSQAPKLLFHYYDKDFNNEADTPDNFQSRRPNTSFCFLDIRSPGLGDTAMYLCATSRGGGGASGELFFGEGSRLTVL.